The next 30 T cell receptor beta chains were all read from a single sample in a study of cytomegalovirus exposure and HLA in healthy donors. The PCR used 60 Vbeta and 13 Jbeta primers. Data came from immunoSEQ multiplex PCR; TCRdb stores just in-frame clones and leaves some out. This table has some 180,000 clones, 82% appearing once. What was sequenced was PBMCs. The receptors derive from a man aged 40-49 years in good health and CMV-seronegative.

The DNA of the CDR3 is TGCGCCAGCAGCCCCGGGACGGAGGGAGGGATTCAGTACTTC. It is translated as CASSPGTEGGIQYF. The V gene is TRBV5-1, the J gene TRBJ2-4, with 7 bases fitting TRBD2. CDR1 and CDR2 from the germline V gene are SGHRS and YFSETQ. With 4 bases clipped from V and 10 bases from J, the junction kept 11 bases outside the gene matches. The CDR3 consists of 14 residues.

The rearrangement links TRBV27 to TRBJ1-5, with 7 bases fitting TRBD1. The CDR3 consists of 15 residues. Germline V CDR1 and CDR2: MNHEY, SMNVEV (reference sequence). The trim removed 5 bases at V and 4 bases at J, leaving 8 bases unmatched. This chain's CDR3 is CASSPLRQGNQPQHF. CDR3 bases: TGTGCCAGCAGTCCCCTCAGACAGGGAAATCAGCCCCAGCATTTT.

The rearrangement links TRBV7-2 to TRBJ1-6; 7 bases align to TRBD1. This CDR3 is built from 15 residues. V dropped 1 base and J dropped 8; count of bases not matched to a gene: 5. Per germline, CDR1 SGHTA and CDR2 FQGNSA. This CDR3 is CASSLDRGQYSPLHF. CDR3 nucleotides: TGTGCCAGCAGCTTAGACAGGGGCCAGTATTCACCCCTCCACTTT.

The chain has TRBV2 and TRBJ2-1; 11 bases align to TRBD2. Germline-derived CDR1 and CDR2 are SNHLY and FYNNEI. This CDR3 has 16 residues. The V and J ends lost 5 bases and 0 bases, in that order; junction bases with no gene match: 3. This CDR3 is CASSPGLAASYNEQFF. The CDR3 bases are TGTGCCAGCAGTCCGGGACTAGCGGCCTCCTACAATGAGCAGTTCTTC.

The chain couples TRBV2 to TRBJ2-7; TRBD1 is a possible D gene (5 bases). The CDR3 covers 14 residues. Per germline, CDR1 SNHLY and CDR2 FYNNEI. Trimming shortened V by 6 bases and J by 4 bases, and 16 bases separated the two germline ends. Here the CDR3 DNA reads TGTGCCAGCAGGCCACAGGTAGCTTTGTACGAGCAGTACTTC. It translates to CASRPQVALYEQYF.

This clone was detected once. The genes are TRBV15 and TRBJ2-2; TRBD1 agrees at 7 bases. CDR3 size: 15 residues. V trimming: 6 bases; J trimming: 5 bases; junction bases outside the gene matches: 9. Germline assignment: CDR1 LNHNV and CDR2 YYDKDF (reference sequence). CDR3 in DNA: TGTGCCACCAGGTACAGGGGCGACGGAACCGGGGAGCTGTTTTTT. The encoded protein is CATRYRGDGTGELFF.

The CDR3 DNA is TGTGCCAGCAGCCCACCGGGACTAGCGGTTCAAGAGACCCAGTACTTC. Translation gives CASSPPGLAVQETQYF. The chain recombines TRBV14 with TRBJ2-5; 11 nucleotides match TRBD2. The germline V gene encodes CDR1 SGHDN and CDR2 FVKESK. The CDR3 has 16 residues. J lost 2 bases, V lost 4 bases, and 6 bases had no gene match.

The sample holds one count of this clone. The chain recombines TRBV6-5 with TRBJ1-1; 8 nucleotides match TRBD1. Germline values: CDR1 MNHEY, CDR2 SVGAGI. This CDR3 is built from 14 residues. V was pared by 2 bases and J by 1 base, with 0 bases of the junction left unmatched. DNA of the CDR3: TGTGCCAGCAGTTACGGACAGGGGAACACTGAAGCTTTCTTT. The encoded protein is CASSYGQGNTEAFF.

The V gene is TRBV5-4, the J gene TRBJ2-5, with 8 bases aligning to TRBD2. This CDR3 region has 14 residues. Unmatched junction bases numbered 4, after V lost 5 bases and J lost 1 base. Germline V CDR1 and CDR2: SGHNT, YYREEE (reference sequence). The CDR3 reads CASRAGASQETQYF. The CDR3 nucleotides read TGTGCCAGCAGAGCGGGAGCAAGCCAAGAGACCCAGTACTTC.

The genes are TRBV7-8 and TRBJ2-5; TRBD2 agrees at 10 bases. The CDR3 spans 18 residues. V was clipped by 4 bases and J by 7 bases; unmatched bases: 18. Germline V gene sequence: CDR1 SGHVS, CDR2 FQNEAQ. CDR3: CASSSPKGLAGARGTQYF. CDR3 sequence (DNA): TGTGCCAGCAGCTCCCCGAAGGGGCTAGCGGGGGCCCGGGGGACCCAGTACTTC.

This chain uses TRBV10-3 with TRBJ2-5; D uncertain. V lost 3 bases to trimming and J lost 1 base, with 12 bases between them. This CDR3 is 15 amino acids long. Germline V gene data show CDR1 as ENHRY and CDR2 as SYGVKD. CDR3 in amino acids: CAISEGDGFQETQYF. The CDR3 coding sequence is TGTGCCATCAGTGAAGGAGATGGCTTCCAAGAGACCCAGTACTTC.

The chain is built from TRBV28 and TRBJ2-5, with a possible D match to TRBD1 (5 bases). The CDR3 covers 12 residues. The V end was cut by 6 bases, the J end by 4 bases, with 9 bases between. Germline CDR1 is MDHEN and CDR2 is SYDVKM. DNA of the CDR3: TGTGCCAGCAGCCAAAGGGGAGAGACCCAGTACTTC. As protein: CASSQRGETQYF.

Remarks on this clone: At one end, the junction sequence differs from germline, possibly due to a read error. This chain connects TRBV7-2 to TRBJ1-2, with TRBD1 matching 7 bases. Germline CDR1 SGHTA, CDR2 FQGNSA. This CDR3 has 15 amino acids. For the CDR3, the DNA is TGTGCCAGCAGCCTAGCGGGACAGTCTCCGTATGGCTACACCTTC. Translating it yields CASSLAGQSPYGYTF.

This sequence joins TRBV7-4 and TRBJ2-5, with 8 nucleotides matching TRBD2. The germline gives CDR1 SGHVT, CDR2 SQSDAQ. The V gene end was trimmed by 3 bases and the J gene end by 3 bases; junction bases not matched to a gene: 21. The CDR3 consists of 20 residues. CDR3 DNA sequence: TGTGCCAGCAGCTTTGGGACCCCCGTCGGGGCTAGCGGGTTGAAAGAGACCCAGTACTTC. Translation: CASSFGTPVGASGLKETQYF. The variable domain in full, with the rest retrieved from reference TRBV7-4 and TRBJ2-5, is GAGVSQSPRYKVAKRGRDVALRCDSISGHVTLYWYRQTLGQGSEVLTYSQSDAQRDKSGRPSGRFSAERPERSVSTLKIQRTEQGDSAVYLCASSFGTPVGASGLKETQYFGPGTRLLVL.

The chain has TRBV29-1 and TRBJ2-7; a possible D gene is TRBD2 (5 bases). V lost 6 bases and J 4 bases, leaving 10 bases between the germline ends. Germline V CDR1 and CDR2: SQVTM, ANQGSEA. This CDR3 has 11 residues. The CDR3 sequence is CSVEDSYEQYF. In nucleotides, the CDR3 is TGCAGCGTCGAGGACTCGTACGAGCAGTACTTC.

The chain employs TRBV2 and TRBJ2-7, with a tentative D call TRBD2 (6 bases). The CDR3 loop spans 14 amino acids. V shed 4 bases and J shed 3 bases, with 13 bases lying between them. Germline V gene lookup returns CDR1 SNHLY and CDR2 FYNNEI. The CDR3 loop reads CASSAETGLYEQYF. CDR3 DNA sequence: TGTGCCAGCAGTGCGGAGACGGGACTCTACGAGCAGTACTTC.

This chain uses TRBV27 with TRBJ2-7; 7 bases fit TRBD1. V lost 6 bases, J lost 2 bases, and 4 bases stayed unmatched. CDR3 length equals 13 residues. The germline V gene has CDR1 MNHEY and CDR2 SMNVEV (reference sequence). The CDR3 bases are TGTGCCAGCAGCTCGGGACAGACCTACGAGCAGTACTTC. Its translation: CASSSGQTYEQYF.

This sequence joins TRBV2 and TRBJ2-1; possible D gene TRBD1, 6 bases. Germline CDR1 and CDR2: SNHLY and FYNNEI. This CDR3 region has 15 residues. Trimming pared 5 bases from V and 5 bases from J, leaving 16 bases between. DNA for the CDR3: TGTGCCAGCAGTTCACAGGGAACGGGGCACAATGAGCAGTTCTTC. Its translation: CASSSQGTGHNEQFF.

This chain links TRBV5-4 with TRBJ1-5; D call uncertain. Germline V lookup: CDR1 SGHNT, CDR2 YYREEE (reference sequence). Trimming removed 1 base from V and 5 bases from J, with 10 bases in between. The CDR3 runs to 14 residues. CDR3 residues: CASSLYRIYQPQHF. The CDR3 DNA follows: TGTGCCAGCAGCTTGTACAGAATATATCAGCCCCAGCATTTT.

The V and J genes are TRBV10-3 and TRBJ1-1; possibly TRBD1 for D (5 bases). In germline, CDR1 is ENHRY, CDR2 SYGVKD. Trimming took off 6 bases at V and 1 base at J, with 12 bases between the two ends. This CDR3 has 14 amino acids. CDR3 loop: CAISRDSSNTEAFF. The CDR3 region has the DNA TGTGCCATCAGCCGGGACTCCTCGAACACTGAAGCTTTCTTT.

The chain carries TRBV11-2 and TRBJ1-2; no firm D call. With 5 bases removed from V and 5 bases from J, the gap between germline ends came to 15 bases. CDR1 and CDR2 (germline): SGHAT, FQNNGV. The CDR3 spans 14 residues. The CDR3 DNA is TGTGCCAGCAGCCCGGAGCACGGGAGGTATGGCTACACCTTC. Translating it yields CASSPEHGRYGYTF.

V and J are TRBV25-1 and TRBJ2-6; 8 positions match TRBD1. CDR1 MGHDK and CDR2 SYGVNS come from the germline V gene. V shed 1 base and J 3 bases; nucleotides not matched to a gene: 8. The CDR3 consists of 18 residues. CDR3: CASSEFKMDRVGANVLTF. The CDR3 coding sequence is TGTGCCAGCAGTGAATTTAAGATGGACAGGGTTGGGGCCAACGTCCTGACTTTC. Drawing the rest from reference TRBV25-1 and TRBJ2-6, the complete variable domain is EADIYQTPRYLVIGTGKKITLECSQTMGHDKMYWYQQDPGMELHLIHYSYGVNSTEKGDLSSESTVSRIRTEHFPLTLESARPSHTSQYLCASSEFKMDRVGANVLTFGAGSRLTVL.

The gene calls are TRBV7-8 and TRBJ2-7; 8 nucleotides agree with TRBD1. Looked up from germline, CDR1 is SGHVS and CDR2 is FQNEAQ. J gave up 9 bases and V 5 bases, and 12 bases lay outside the gene matches. The CDR3 length is 14 residues. CDR3 region: CASSTRTGWSRQYF. CDR3 in DNA: TGTGCCAGCAGCACTAGGACAGGGTGGAGCCGGCAGTACTTC. Full variable domain (remainder filled in from reference TRBV7-8 and TRBJ2-7): GAGVSQSPRYKVAKRGQDVALRCDPISGHVSLFWYQQALGQGPEFLTYFQNEAQLDKSGLPSDRFFAERPEGSVSTLKIQRTQQEDSAVYLCASSTRTGWSRQYFGPGTRLTVT.

The rearrangement joins TRBV29-1 to TRBJ2-3; 9 bases line up with TRBD2. The V gene's germline CDR1 is SQVTM and CDR2 ANQGSEA. CDR3 length equals 15 residues. The trim removed 5 bases at V and 2 bases at J, leaving 8 bases unmatched. CDR3 nucleotide sequence: TGCAGCGTTCCGGGGCTAGCGGGGTCCACAGATACGCAGTATTTT. The encoded protein is CSVPGLAGSTDTQYF.

The chain recombines TRBV6-1 with TRBJ2-7, with TRBD2 as a possible D gene (7 bases). V was clipped by 11 bases and J by 0 bases, with 14 bases between them. In germline, CDR1 is MNHNS, CDR2 SASEGT. The CDR3 covers 13 residues. The CDR3 region is CAGGASPSYEQYF. For the CDR3, the DNA is TGTGCCGGGGGGGCGAGCCCCTCCTACGAGCAGTACTTC.

The genes are TRBV29-1 and TRBJ2-1; the match to TRBD1 covers 9 bases. V lost 6 bases to trimming and J lost 7 bases; unmatched junction nucleotides: 4. Per germline, CDR1 SQVTM and CDR2 ANQGSEA. This CDR3 spans 12 amino acids. CDR3 loop: CSVGQGSNEQFF. Written as DNA, the CDR3 is TGCAGCGTAGGACAGGGGTCAAATGAGCAGTTCTTC.

This chain links TRBV7-2 with TRBJ1-6; unclear D gene. Trimming pared 3 bases from V and 10 bases from J, leaving 7 bases between. This CDR3 spans 12 amino acids. Germline V lookup: CDR1 SGHTA, CDR2 FQGNSA. The CDR3 DNA is TGTGCCAGCAGCTTTGTCGGGTCACCCCTCCACTTT. Protein sequence: CASSFVGSPLHF.

This rearrangement joins TRBV5-6 to TRBJ2-7, with 9 positions matching TRBD1. Trimming took 1 base from V and 3 from J; bases not matched to a gene: 8. Germline V gene sequence: CDR1 SGHDT, CDR2 YYEEEE. This CDR3 is 16 amino acids long. CDR3 residues: CASSLFDGDRVYEQYF. DNA of the CDR3: TGTGCCAGCAGCTTGTTCGACGGGGACAGGGTCTACGAGCAGTACTTC.

The chain joins TRBV19 to TRBJ1-4; D unclear. The CDR3 spans 13 residues. CDR1 is LNHDA and CDR2 is SQIVND in the germline V gene (reference sequence). Trimming stripped 4 bases from V and 5 bases from J, with 8 bases between. CDR3 nucleotides: TGTGCCAGTAGTAAACAGACGAATGAAAAACTGTTTTTT. Encoded protein: CASSKQTNEKLFF.

The rearrangement joins TRBV9 to TRBJ1-3; D not resolved. Trimming left V 0 bases short and J 2 bases short, with 6 bases between. Germline V gene data show CDR1 as SGDLS and CDR2 as YYNGEE. The CDR3 sequence is 14 residues long. The CDR3 loop reads CASSVGGPGNTIYF. CDR3 sequence (DNA): TGTGCCAGCAGCGTAGGAGGGCCTGGAAACACCATATATTTT.